A selection of T cell receptor beta chains follows, all from one sample in a study of cytomegalovirus exposure and HLA in healthy donors. Some clones are missing from TCRdb's copy, which holds only in-frame ones; the method was immunoSEQ multiplex PCR. The repertoire holds 220,000 or so clones, around four fifths seen once, with around 2.7% in the top ten. Sequencing used PBMCs. These receptors were taken from a woman in her thirties or forties in good health and CMV-seronegative. Each CDR3 is given with its conserved first and last residue. The order of the fields is J gene, V gene, D gene, clone size, CDR3 DNA, CDR3 protein. D genes are given only for firm matches. Only part of the rows carry a size: once, few, many, or a class if the clone is expanded.

J: TRBJ1-5
V: TRBV2
D: -
size: -
DNA: TGTGCCAGCAGTAAGTCCAGGGGCACAAATCAGCCCCAGCATTTT
CDR3: CASSKSRGTNQPQHF

J: TRBJ1-6
V: TRBV9
D: TRBD1
size: -
DNA: TGTGCCAGCAGCGTAGCGATGGACAGGGGAAGATCACCCCTCCACTTT
CDR3: CASSVAMDRGRSPLHF

J: TRBJ1-2
V: TRBV27
D: -
size: -
DNA: TGTGCCAGCTCCCCACGAGGACTCTACTATGGCTACACCTTC
CDR3: CASSPRGLYYGYTF

J: TRBJ1-5
V: TRBV5-5
D: TRBD1
size: -
DNA: TGTGCCAGCAGCAAGTGGACAGGGAATAGCAATCAGCCCCAGCATTTT
CDR3: CASSKWTGNSNQPQHF

J: TRBJ1-5
V: TRBV7-9
D: TRBD1
size: -
DNA: TGTGCCGGCGCGGGACAGGGCTCTCAGCCCCAGCATTTT
CDR3: CAGAGQGSQPQHF

J: TRBJ2-2
V: TRBV13
D: TRBD1
size: -
DNA: TGTGCCAGCAGCAGACAGGGACAGGGTTGGTTCGGGGAGCTGTTTTTT
CDR3: CASSRQGQGWFGELFF

J: TRBJ2-3
V: TRBV14
D: -
size: once
DNA: TGTGCCAGCAGCCATTTAACTGATCAATACACAGATACGCAGTATTTT
CDR3: CASSHLTDQYTDTQYF

J: TRBJ2-3
V: TRBV11-3
D: TRBD2
size: -
DNA: TGTGCCAGCAGCTTAGTGGTTAGCGGGAGTTGGACAGATACGCAGTATTTT
CDR3: CASSLVVSGSWTDTQYF

J: TRBJ2-7
V: TRBV7-9
D: TRBD1
size: -
DNA: TGTGCCAGCAGCACATACAGGGGGCGCTACGAGCAGTACTTC
CDR3: CASSTYRGRYEQYF

J: TRBJ1-1
V: TRBV6-5
D: -
size: -
DNA: TGTGCCAGCAGTTACTTCGCCAGGACGGGAGTTGAAGCTTTCTTT
CDR3: CASSYFARTGVEAFF

J: TRBJ1-2
V: TRBV25-1
D: TRBD1
size: -
DNA: TGTGCCAGCAGTGACGACAGGGGGTACTATGGCTACACCTTC
CDR3: CASSDDRGYYGYTF

J: TRBJ2-7
V: TRBV28
D: TRBD2
size: -
DNA: TGTGCCAGCAGTTTCCTAGCGGGCTATAGAGGCGAGCAGTACTTC
CDR3: CASSFLAGYRGEQYF

J: TRBJ1-2
V: TRBV10-3
D: -
size: -
DNA: TGTGCCATCAGTGAGGGGACTCTTGGCTACACCTTC
CDR3: CAISEGTLGYTF

J: TRBJ2-2
V: TRBV10-1
D: TRBD2
size: -
DNA: TGCGCCAGCAGTCCTGGGGGGGTTCCCGGGGAGCTGTTTTTT
CDR3: CASSPGGVPGELFF

J: TRBJ2-7
V: TRBV27
D: -
size: -
DNA: TGTGCCAGTAGTGCCTGGGAGCTAGCCGGGGAGCAGTACTTC
CDR3: CASSAWELAGEQYF

J: TRBJ2-7
V: TRBV19
D: TRBD2
size: -
DNA: TGTGCCAGTAGTATGGGACTAGCGGGTGTGTACGAGCAGTACTTC
CDR3: CASSMGLAGVYEQYF

J: TRBJ2-7
V: TRBV6-5
D: -
size: -
DNA: TGTGCCAGCGCCCGTCCCGGCGGAAGGTCCTACGAGCAGTACTTC
CDR3: CASARPGGRSYEQYF

J: TRBJ2-5
V: TRBV19
D: TRBD1
size: once
DNA: TGTGCCAGTAGTCTTCAAACCGGGACAGGCCAAGAGACCCAGTACTTC
CDR3: CASSLQTGTGQETQYF

J: TRBJ2-7
V: TRBV27
D: TRBD2
size: -
DNA: TGTGCCAGCAGTTTCGGGTTAGCGGGAGAGCAGTACTTC
CDR3: CASSFGLAGEQYF

J: TRBJ2-3
V: TRBV7-9
D: -
size: -
DNA: TGTGCCGTAGACAAGCAGCGGAATACGCAGTATTTT
CDR3: CAVDKQRNTQYF

J: TRBJ2-7
V: TRBV11-2
D: -
size: -
DNA: TGTGCCAGCAGCTTAACACTACCTACCTACGAGCAGTACTTC
CDR3: CASSLTLPTYEQYF

J: TRBJ1-5
V: TRBV15
D: -
size: -
DNA: TGTGCCACCAGCGAAGTGGGAGACAGGAATCAGCCCCAGCATTTT
CDR3: CATSEVGDRNQPQHF

J: TRBJ1-2
V: TRBV30
D: -
size: -
DNA: TGTGCCTGGAGCTTGGGGAGCTATGGCTACACCTTC
CDR3: CAWSLGSYGYTF

J: TRBJ2-7
V: TRBV28
D: TRBD2
size: few
DNA: TGTGCCAGCAGTTCCCCCGCGGGAGCGTACTACGAGCAGTACTTC
CDR3: CASSSPAGAYYEQYF

J: TRBJ1-1
V: TRBV5-4
D: -
size: -
DNA: TGTGCCAGCAGCTTGGGGGCCATGAACACTGAAGCTTTCTTT
CDR3: CASSLGAMNTEAFF

J: TRBJ1-2
V: TRBV28
D: -
size: -
DNA: TGTGCCAGCAGTTCCACAGGGACCAACTATGGCTACACCTTC
CDR3: CASSSTGTNYGYTF

J: TRBJ1-4
V: TRBV25-1
D: TRBD1
size: -
DNA: TGTGCCAGCAGCTCCGGGACAGGGTTCGCTAATGAAAAACTGTTTTTT
CDR3: CASSSGTGFANEKLFF

J: TRBJ2-1
V: TRBV30
D: TRBD2
size: -
DNA: TGTGCCTGGACCCCCCCTAGCGGGAGGACCTTTGGGGATGAGCAGTTCTTC
CDR3: CAWTPPSGRTFGDEQFF

J: TRBJ2-7
V: TRBV19
D: -
size: -
DNA: TGTGCCAGTATGAAGGACTACCAGAATCCCAAGTACGAGCAGTACTTC
CDR3: CASMKDYQNPKYEQYF

J: TRBJ2-7
V: TRBV27
D: TRBD1
size: -
DNA: TGTGCCACTTCGGACAGGTTCTACGAGCAGTACTTC
CDR3: CATSDRFYEQYF

J: TRBJ2-3
V: TRBV7-3
D: TRBD1
size: few
DNA: TGTGCCAGCAGCTTAGAGAGGGGGCCGGTTACGCAGTATTTT
CDR3: CASSLERGPVTQYF

J: TRBJ2-7
V: TRBV4-2
D: TRBD2
size: -
DNA: TGTGCCAGCAGCCAAGAACCTAGACTAGCACGGGGCGAGCAGTACTTC
CDR3: CASSQEPRLARGEQYF

J: TRBJ1-2
V: TRBV29-1
D: -
size: -
DNA: TGCAGCGTTGATTTTTTCTTGCAGGGAGGTGGCTACACCTTC
CDR3: CSVDFFLQGGGYTF

J: TRBJ2-1
V: TRBV5-1
D: TRBD2
size: -
DNA: TGCGCCAGCAGCGTTAGCGGGACCTCCTACAATGAGCAGTTCTTC
CDR3: CASSVSGTSYNEQFF

J: TRBJ2-1
V: TRBV6-5
D: TRBD2
size: -
DNA: TGTGCCAGCAGTTTGGCTAGCGGCACCAATCATGAGCAGTTCTTC
CDR3: CASSLASGTNHEQFF

J: TRBJ2-3
V: TRBV7-9
D: TRBD2
size: -
DNA: TGTGCCAGCAGCTTAGCGTCGCGGGAGACAGATACGCAGTATTTT
CDR3: CASSLASRETDTQYF

J: TRBJ2-7
V: TRBV27
D: -
size: -
DNA: TGTGCCAGCAGGTCCCTCTTGGGAGCGTCTTACGAGCAGTACTTC
CDR3: CASRSLLGASYEQYF